This T cell receptor (beta chain) was captured in a study of PD-1 blockade in classical Hodgkin lymphoma. With regard to this clone: Its antigen is as yet unknown.

TCRdb's table, derived via immunoSEQ multiplex PCR, lists solely in-frame clones and lacks some. Of around 15,000 clones in the sample, approximately 60% were seen once. After autologous stem cell transplantation all patients relapsed, and prior brentuximab vedotin exposure differed between cohorts. Findings of the study overall: Complete responders started with a diversity level that resembled newly diagnosed patients at baseline. While CD8+ TCR diversity did not rise significantly by C4D1, CD4+ TCR diversity did.

Looked up from germline, CDR1 is SGHTS and CDR2 is YDEGEE. After removal of 4 bases from V and 4 bases from J, the junction contained 8 bases not matched to a gene. The CDR3 covers 15 residues. The material was peripheral blood mononuclear cells (PBMCs), obtained before the second cycle of nivolumab. This sequence was found in a human donor with classical Hodgkin lymphoma. This chain uses TRBV5-8 with TRBJ1-3; 7 nucleotides align to TRBD1. The CDR3 here is CASSMDRWIGNTIYF. The CDR3, as DNA: TGTGCCAGCAGCATGGACAGGTGGATCGGAAACACCATATATTTT.